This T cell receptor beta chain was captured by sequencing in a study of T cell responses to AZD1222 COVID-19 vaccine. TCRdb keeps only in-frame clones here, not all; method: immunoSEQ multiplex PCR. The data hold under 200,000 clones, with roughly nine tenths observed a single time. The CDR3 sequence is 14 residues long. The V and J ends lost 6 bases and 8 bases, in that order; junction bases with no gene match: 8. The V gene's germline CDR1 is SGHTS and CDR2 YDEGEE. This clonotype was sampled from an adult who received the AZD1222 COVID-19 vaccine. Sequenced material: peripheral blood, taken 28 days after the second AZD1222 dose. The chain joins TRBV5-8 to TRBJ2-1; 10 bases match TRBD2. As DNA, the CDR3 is TGTGCCAGCACCAGAGCGGGGGGGCTCTATGAGCAGTTCTTC. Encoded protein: CASTRAGGLYEQFF.